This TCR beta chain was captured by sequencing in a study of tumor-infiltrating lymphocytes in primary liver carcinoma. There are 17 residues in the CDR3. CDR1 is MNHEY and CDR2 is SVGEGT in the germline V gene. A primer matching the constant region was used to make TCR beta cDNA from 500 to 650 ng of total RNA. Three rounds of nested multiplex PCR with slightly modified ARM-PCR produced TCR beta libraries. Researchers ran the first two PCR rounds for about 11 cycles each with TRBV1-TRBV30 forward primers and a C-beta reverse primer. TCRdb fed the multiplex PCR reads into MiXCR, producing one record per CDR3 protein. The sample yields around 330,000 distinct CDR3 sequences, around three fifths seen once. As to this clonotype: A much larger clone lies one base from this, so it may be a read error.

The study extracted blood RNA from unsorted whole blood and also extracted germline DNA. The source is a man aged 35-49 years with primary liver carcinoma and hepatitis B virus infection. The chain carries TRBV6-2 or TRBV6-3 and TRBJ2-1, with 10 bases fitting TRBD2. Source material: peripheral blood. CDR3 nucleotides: TGTGCCGGCAGTTACCTCGGGCTAGCGGGAGTAAAGTATGAGCAGTTCTTC. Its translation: CAGSYLGLAGVKYEQFF.